A selection of T cell receptor beta chains follows, all from one sample in a study of cytomegalovirus exposure and HLA in healthy donors. This table comes from immunoSEQ multiplex PCR, and its TCRdb copy is limited to in-frame clones, with some not included. The sample yields 150,000 to 200,000 clones, about 80% seen once. What was sequenced was PBMCs. These receptors all come from a man aged 40-49 years in good health and CMV-seropositive. CDR3s leave out the opening cysteine and the closing phenylalanine or tryptophan. For some rows the clone size is stated as once, few or many, or as a class when expanded; others skip it.

j_call v_call clone_size cdr3_aa
TRBJ1-1 TRBV5-1 NA ASSLGQGKVKLNTEAF
TRBJ1-1 TRBV10-2 NA ASSEGVGAEAF
TRBJ2-1 TRBV9 NA ASSVAGLVYNEQF
TRBJ1-6 TRBV7-9 NA ASSLGRDNSPLH
TRBJ2-1 TRBV7-8 NA ASSSKGGQTPRSEQF
TRBJ2-2 TRBV5-1 NA ASSLALAGSLGNTGELF
TRBJ2-1 TRBV11-3 NA ASIGGGGVYNEQF
TRBJ2-5 TRBV6-1 NA ATRGSTREQY
TRBJ1-1 TRBV11-3 NA ASSPATGSNTEAF
TRBJ1-6 TRBV6-1 NA ASSIQGGNNSPLH
TRBJ1-2 TRBV15 NA ATSRDSALYGYT
TRBJ1-2 TRBV2 once ASRDLRDRVSGSYGYT
TRBJ2-5 TRBV6-5 NA ASRPLAHQETQY
TRBJ2-3 TRBV9 NA ASSQMTDTQY
TRBJ2-7 TRBV5-6 NA ASRAEGLSYEQY
TRBJ1-1 TRBV7-3 few ASSLTAGVGTEAF
TRBJ2-3 TRBV11-3 NA ASSSGLAGADTQY
TRBJ2-7 TRBV11-2 once ASSLGQRRDYEQY
TRBJ2-2 TRBV6-1 NA ASRDIPSAGELF
TRBJ2-5 TRBV7-9 NA ASSTWSGQETQY
TRBJ2-2 TRBV28 NA ASSPVRAGTGELF
TRBJ2-3 TRBV19 few ASSPRGGGTDTQY
TRBJ1-3 TRBV30 few AGSMGPGNTIY
TRBJ2-7 TRBV4-2 NA ASSQVGGAPEQY
TRBJ2-3 TRBV5-1 NA ASSPGLAGGGDTQY
TRBJ1-2 TRBV7-2 few ASSLAYYAPSNYGYT
TRBJ2-6 TRBV19 NA ASSEQGRGANGLT
TRBJ2-1 TRBV11-2 NA ASGRTGTSWNEQF
TRBJ1-3 TRBV5-1 once ASRARSSSGNTIY
TRBJ2-1 TRBV9 NA ASSLRASSYNEQF
TRBJ2-5 TRBV14 few ASSQGRTSGSETQY
TRBJ1-2 TRBV5-1 NA ASSLGWTGENYGYT
TRBJ2-7 TRBV28 few ASSPGPRRGEQY
TRBJ1-5 TRBV7-9 NA ASSEGTGGGQPQH
TRBJ2-4 TRBV2 once ASSLSSDSQY
TRBJ2-6 TRBV12-5 NA ASGSHPWGQDDSGANVLT
TRBJ2-5 TRBV10-3 once AISESGSGTSQETQY
TRBJ2-2 TRBV5-1 NA ASSIGTGGDGELF
TRBJ1-1 TRBV2 NA ASSRQAENTEAF
TRBJ2-5 TRBV5-1 NA ASSFWEGGAETQY
TRBJ2-7 TRBV19 NA ASSRRAGGDSYEQY
TRBJ1-1 TRBV6-1 NA ASSGWQNTEAF
TRBJ2-1 TRBV10-2 few ASRDLSGSSHNEQF
TRBJ1-1 TRBV12-5 NA ASGLVTGPNTEAF
TRBJ2-7 TRBV27 few ASSPTSEYEQY
TRBJ2-7 TRBV6-5 once ASSYMAGGTYEQY
TRBJ1-2 TRBV18 NA ASSQGNYGYT
TRBJ1-3 TRBV15 NA ATSRTDRGVRSGNTIY
TRBJ1-2 TRBV5-6 NA ASSPAPDRVFGYT
TRBJ1-1 TRBV5-1 NA ASSWDRADTEAF
TRBJ2-5 TRBV5-3 NA ARSCSGTGELETQY
TRBJ1-3 TRBV6-5 NA ASSFQRAGGGNTIY
TRBJ2-7 TRBV4-1 NA ASSLTRDSQAY
TRBJ2-5 TRBV5-1 NA ASSLGPAGGQETQY
TRBJ2-5 TRBV6-1 NA ASSDPGNLQETQY
TRBJ2-7 TRBV11-3 NA ASSFQANRVYEQY